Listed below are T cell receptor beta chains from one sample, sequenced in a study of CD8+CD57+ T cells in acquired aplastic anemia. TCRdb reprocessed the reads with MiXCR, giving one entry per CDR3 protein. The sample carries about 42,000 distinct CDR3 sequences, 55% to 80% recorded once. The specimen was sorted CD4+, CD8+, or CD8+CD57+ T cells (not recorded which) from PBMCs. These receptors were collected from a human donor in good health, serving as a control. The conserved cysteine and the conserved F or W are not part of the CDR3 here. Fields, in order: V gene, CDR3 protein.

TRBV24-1	ATSDSTYEQY
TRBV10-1	ASRVPGQGAGSNSPLH
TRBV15	ATSNGKLF
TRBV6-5	ASSYEVADTEAF
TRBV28	ASSLLGRTAYEQY
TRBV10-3	AIRFRDSQYNEQF
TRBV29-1	SVGRSGQSY
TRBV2	ASSEDGFGNTIY
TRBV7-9	ASQRTSGGTSTDTQY
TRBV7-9	ASSLVGLGTYEQY
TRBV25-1	ASSFLTGEDISYEQY
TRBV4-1	ASSQVAGVPGANVLT
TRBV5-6	ASSLRQGVNTEAF
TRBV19	ASSLQGAYEQY
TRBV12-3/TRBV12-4	ASSLTQLYGYT
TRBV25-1	ASSGRQGTLTDTQY
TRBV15	ATSRSHRGRETQY
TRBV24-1	ATSDPPGQGKETQY
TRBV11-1	ARSPDRETNYGYT
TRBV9	ASSVGQDYGYT
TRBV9	ASSVEGQYYEQY
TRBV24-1	ATPRPGGTNEKLF
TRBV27	ASSLLLDGGGEQY
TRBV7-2	ASSLGRHGTQY
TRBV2	ASRGTGGADTQY
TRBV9	ASSNGLGTRAFGQF
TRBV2	ASSVYPLEQY
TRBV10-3	AISPGTGVFSPLH
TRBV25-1	ASSEYPTDTQY